This T cell receptor (beta chain) was sequenced in a study of T cells in Graves' hyperthyroidism and ophthalmopathy. Trimming stripped 6 bases from V and 6 bases from J, with 18 bases between. Germline lookup yields CDR1 KGHSH and CDR2 LQKENI. This CDR3 has 14 amino acids. Diagnostic assessment was based on clinical symptoms, serum thyroxine and TRAb, thyroid ultrasound and orbital computed tomography. Ten or more counts support this clonotype. TCR beta CDR3 regions were amplified from RNA transcripts. First-round RT-PCR targeting the TCR CDR3 was performed with the HTBI primer set. TCRdb re-analysed the multiplex PCR reads in MiXCR, keeping a single row per CDR3 protein. The data show some 550,000 distinct CDR3 sequences, with 15% to 20% seen just once and around 3.3% held by the top ten.

The TCR originated in a woman in her forties with Graves' ophthalmopathy. Sequenced sample: blood. The chain recombines TRBV18 with TRBJ2-7; no clear D. CDR3 protein: CASSPGSSDSEQYF. The CDR3 nucleotides read TGTGCCAGCTCCCCCGGATCCTCCGACTCCGAGCAGTACTTC.